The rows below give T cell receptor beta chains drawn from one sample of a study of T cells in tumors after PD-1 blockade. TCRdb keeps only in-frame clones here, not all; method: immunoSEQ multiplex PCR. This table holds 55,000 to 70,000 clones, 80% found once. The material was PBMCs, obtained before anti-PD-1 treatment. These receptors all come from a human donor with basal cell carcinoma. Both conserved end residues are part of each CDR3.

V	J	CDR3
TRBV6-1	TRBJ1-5	CASSEGPIRTQHF
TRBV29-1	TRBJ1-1	CSSRQTMNTEAFF
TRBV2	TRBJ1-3	CASSEWGISGNTIYF
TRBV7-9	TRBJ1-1	CASSLAGGAGTEAFF
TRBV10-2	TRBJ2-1	CASGQRDSNNEQFF
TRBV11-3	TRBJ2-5	CASSYLRDEETQYF
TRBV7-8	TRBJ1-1	CASSQGRQGGTEAFF
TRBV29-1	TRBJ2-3	CSVPPGGNTDTQYF
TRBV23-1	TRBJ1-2	CASSQSKCSYGYTF
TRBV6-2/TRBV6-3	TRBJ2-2	CASSYAGGSAGELFF
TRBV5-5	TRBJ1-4	CASSLVVLSGAVEKLFF
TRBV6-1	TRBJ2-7	CASSDGWEAPWGTSNYEQYF
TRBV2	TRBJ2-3	CASRKGTGGYTSTDTQYF
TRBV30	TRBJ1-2	CAWSERDRYYGYTF
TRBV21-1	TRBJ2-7	CASTHPGHQLYEQYF
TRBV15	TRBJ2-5	CATRRDSAPQETQYF
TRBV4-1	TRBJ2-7	CASSQGPLAGTEQYF
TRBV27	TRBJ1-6	CASATPGGYNSPLHF
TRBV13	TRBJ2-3	CASSLGPPTSRATDTQYF
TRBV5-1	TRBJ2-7	CASSLGGWGTLTSDAYEQYF
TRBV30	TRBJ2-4	CAWSPQLTAKNIQYF
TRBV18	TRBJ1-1	CASSPNRGPNTEAFF
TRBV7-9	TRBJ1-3	CASSSLSPGNTIYF
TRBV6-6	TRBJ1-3	CASSTDRSSGNTIYF
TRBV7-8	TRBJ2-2	CASNPLRGSPEAGELFF
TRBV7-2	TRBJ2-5	CASSNTGLAPSETQYF
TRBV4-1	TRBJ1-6	CASSREPGQHNSPLHF